These 15 T cell receptor beta chains were all obtained from the same sample, sequenced in a study of blood T cell repertoires in COVID-19 (dated by TCRdb to about 2020). The protocol used for the library was the immunoSEQ multiplex PCR assay. The immuneACCESS repertoire file appears here via TCRdb, limited to in-frame rearrangements. These files lack a portion of the clones; in checked studies, under half of the deficit traces to unresolved V genes, and the cause of the others is not known. The sample table contains approximately 100,000 clones; only one count was recorded for around nine tenths of them. Approximately 10% of the sample lies in the top ten. The sequenced sample consisted of peripheral blood. The receptors come from a man between 45 and 60 years old with acute or convalescent COVID-19.

The chain carries TRBV24-1 and TRBJ2-2; D remains ambiguous. Looked up from germline, CDR1 is KGHDR and CDR2 is SFDVKD. The CDR3 extends over 14 amino acids. The V end was cut by 9 bases, the J end by 2 bases, with 12 bases between. The CDR3, as DNA: TGTGCCACCGGCGGCTCGCCTAACACCGGGGAGCTGTTTTTT. It encodes CATGGSPNTGELFF.

V usage is TRBV5-1 and J usage is TRBJ2-7; TRBD1 matches at 10 bases. The length of the CDR3 is 15 residues. Germline lookup yields CDR1 SGHRS and CDR2 YFSETQ. With V trimmed by 0 bases and J by 2 bases, 2 bases remained unmatched. CDR3 in amino acids: CASSLDGQGAYEQYF. The CDR3 bases are TGCGCCAGCAGCTTGGACGGACAGGGGGCCTACGAGCAGTACTTC.

This clone has only a few counts. J is TRBJ2-5 and V is TRBV3-1 (or the pseudogene TRBV3-2); 10 bases map to TRBD2. Germline loops: CDR1 LGHDT, CDR2 YNNKEL (reference sequence). V dropped 0 bases and J dropped 4; count of bases not matched to a gene: 8. The CDR3 spans 17 residues. CDR3 nucleotides: TGTGCCAGCAGCCAAGATCGGGGGCTAGCGGGAGCAGAGACCCAGTACTTC. The encoded protein is CASSQDRGLAGAETQYF.

The chain recombines TRBV20-1 with TRBJ2-1; a weak D match, TRBD2 (6 bases). Per germline, CDR1 DFQATT and CDR2 SNEGSKA (reference sequence). The CDR3 spans 17 residues. V shed 3 bases and J shed 6 bases, with 24 bases lying between them. CDR3: CSASFPGVATRVNEQFF. CDR3 in DNA: TGCAGTGCTAGTTTCCCGGGAGTAGCGACGAGAGTCAATGAGCAGTTCTTC.

The rearrangement links TRBV27 to TRBJ2-1; TRBD2 matches 10 bases. The junction had 10 bases not matched to a gene; V was cut back by 8 bases and J by 9 bases. The length of the CDR3 is 14 residues. Per germline, CDR1 MNHEY and CDR2 SMNVEV (reference sequence). The CDR3 protein is CASGLAGDIGEQFF. The CDR3 bases are TGTGCCAGCGGTCTAGCGGGAGATATCGGTGAGCAGTTCTTC.

The DNA of the CDR3 is TGTGCCAGTAGAAGGGGGGGCCGGGGCACTGAAGCTTTCTTT. It translates to CASRRGGRGTEAFF. V gene TRBV19 combines with J gene TRBJ1-1; D is perhaps TRBD1 (6 bases). The germline CDR1 and CDR2 sequences are LNHDA and SQIVND (reference sequence). The CDR3 runs 14 residues. V was pared by 6 bases and J by 4 bases, with 15 bases between.

This sequence joins TRBV19 and TRBJ2-2, with a tentative D call TRBD2 (5 bases). Germline V gene lookup returns CDR1 LNHDA and CDR2 SQIVND (reference sequence). This CDR3 is built from 16 residues. V lost 0 bases and J 5 bases, leaving 13 bases between the germline ends. The CDR3 is CASSIDPPGLTGELFF. For the CDR3, the DNA is TGTGCCAGTAGTATAGATCCACCGGGGTTGACCGGGGAGCTGTTTTTT.

The chain links TRBV15 to TRBJ2-5; 9 bases map to TRBD2. J was trimmed by 3 bases and V by 1 base; bases with no gene match: 3. The CDR3 has 15 amino acids. The germline V gene has CDR1 LNHNV and CDR2 YYDKDF (reference sequence). Here the CDR3 reads CATSRVRLAEETQYF. DNA for the CDR3: TGTGCCACCAGCAGAGTAAGACTAGCGGAAGAGACCCAGTACTTC.

A single count supports this clone. The chain recombines TRBV6-5 with TRBJ2-7; 7 nucleotides match TRBD2. The CDR3 is 13 amino acids. Germline CDR1 reads MNHEY; CDR2 reads SVGAGI. V dropped 6 bases and J dropped 4; count of bases not matched to a gene: 6. The CDR3 DNA sequence: TGTGCCAGCAGCCCGGGACTAACATACGAGCAGTACTTC. The encoded protein is CASSPGLTYEQYF.

The chain joins TRBV5-8 to TRBJ2-7; 9 bases agree with TRBD1. Trimming at V came to 0 bases and at J to 3 bases, leaving 7 bases not matched to a gene. Germline loops: CDR1 SGHTS, CDR2 YDEGEE. The CDR3 sequence is 16 residues long. CDR3 nucleotide sequence: TGTGCCAGCAGCTTGGCCGTCGGGACAGGGTTCTACGAGCAGTACTTC. This sequence encodes CASSLAVGTGFYEQYF.

V and J are TRBV6-1 and TRBJ2-2; D possibly corresponds to TRBD2 (6 bases). CDR1 is MNHNS, CDR2 SASEGT, per germline. V shed 1 base and J shed 5 bases, with 14 bases lying between them. This CDR3 has 16 amino acids. This chain's CDR3 is CASSEGSGAGTGELFF. As DNA, the CDR3 is TGTGCCAGCAGTGAAGGGTCTGGGGCGGGAACCGGGGAGCTGTTTTTT.

V gene TRBV14 combines with J gene TRBJ2-1, with a tentative D call TRBD1 (6 bases). Germline V lookup: CDR1 SGHDN, CDR2 FVKESK. CDR3 length: 18 residues. V was cut by 4 bases and J by 10 bases, with 29 bases left in between. The CDR3 region is CASSLPEVQGPNPWEQFF. The DNA for the CDR3 is TGTGCCAGCAGCCTCCCAGAGGTGCAGGGGCCTAACCCCTGGGAGCAGTTCTTC.

This clone occurred a few times. The chain combines TRBV5-1 with TRBJ2-5, with D possibly being TRBD1 (5 bases). This CDR3 has 13 residues. In germline, CDR1 is SGHRS, CDR2 YFSETQ. Deletions cut 2 bases from V and 2 bases from J, with 7 bases between. CDR3 sequence: CASSFSGQETQYF. DNA of the CDR3: TGCGCCAGCAGCTTTTCAGGGCAAGAGACCCAGTACTTC.

The chain links TRBV30 to TRBJ2-1; TRBD2 might be the D (6 bases). The CDR3 is 13 residues long. Per germline, CDR1 GTSNPN and CDR2 SVGIG (reference sequence). Trimming removed 0 bases from V and 4 bases from J, with 7 bases in between. CDR3 DNA sequence: TGTGCCTGGAGTGTTGGGAGGTACAATGAGCAGTTCTTC. Protein product: CAWSVGRYNEQFF.

The V and J genes are TRBV11-3 and TRBJ2-7; the match to TRBD2 covers 11 bases. The CDR3 loop spans 19 amino acids. The germline CDR1 and CDR2 sequences are SGHNT and YENEEA. V lost 5 bases, J lost 5 bases, and 20 bases stayed unmatched. This chain's CDR3 is CASSTLRSGRAQGLHEQYF. The CDR3 DNA follows: TGTGCCAGCAGCACACTGCGTAGCGGGAGGGCACAAGGTCTCCACGAGCAGTACTTC.